This TCR beta chain was obtained from a study of shared clonotypes between healthy human individuals (dated by TCRdb to 2020 to 2021). About the investigation overall: The cohort comprised a couple of women and a few men aged 18 to 49 years. For each donor, CD4 naive and CD4 memory were each run on three plates, CD8 naive on two plates, and CD8 memory on one plate. The study deeply sequenced blood TCR repertoires of 5 or 6 healthy adults to estimate repertoire size and the extent of clonotype sharing between individuals. To increase sequencing depth and limit assay-specific biases, TCR repertoire library preparation and sequencing were carried out by different laboratories using diverse techniques. Per donor, leukapheresis produced somewhere between about 0.9 and 10 billion PBMCs.

Overall results and qualifications from the work: Compared with non-shared clonotypes, the clonotypes found in all four sorted-subset donors had higher generation probabilities. Incomplete sequencing was indicated by rarefaction of sorted-subset datasets, despite the large sequencing depth. Only blood was sampled, and tissue TCR repertoires likely differ from those in blood. Because the study included a small number of donors, the genetic and exposure-history diversity represented was limited. Pairwise subsampling led to the expectation that sequencing depth would affect the degree of clonotype sharing among donors. When four donors were compared, the shared fraction of clonotypes was about 5% for naive CD4, over 3% for naive CD8, 2.3% for memory CD4, and 0.35% to 0.4% for memory CD8. Naive subsets generally had larger estimated clonotype richness than memory subsets.

Donors were healthy HIV-negative adults with no recently reported acute infections or vaccinations. Every donor was a Caucasian adult living in Nashville, Tennessee, USA. Magnetic negative selection was used to enrich CD4+ T cells, after which naive cells were positively selected on CD45RA and the negative fraction became the memory subset. Blood was collected by leukapheresis, and PBMCs were isolated by Ficoll-Histopaque density gradient centrifugation and then cryopreserved in liquid nitrogen vapor phase. Analytical flow cytometry was used to check the purity and quantity of every magnetically sorted T cell population. Genomic DNA was isolated from every sorted fraction and measured by UV absorbance on a Nanodrop 2000c. Using the deep immunoSEQ assay, multiplex PCR amplified TCR CDR3 regions from genomic DNA. Extracted genomic DNA from each cell subset was distributed evenly across all wells of several immunoSEQ 96-well plates, and each plate was treated as a replicate. For sorted subsets, 200 to 250 ng genomic DNA, equal to about 30,000 T cell genomes, was loaded into each replicate PCR. Purified libraries were quantified with a Qubit 3.0 fluorometer, sized on a Bioanalyzer 2100, and re-quantified with the KAPA Library Quantification kit. Every immunoSEQ 96-well plate was sequenced on a separate single-read 150-cycle Illumina NextSeq 550 flow cell. On the authors' methods: Because only junctional sequences without quality scores were contained in the immunoSEQ output, filtering matching that applied to full-length reads could not be performed. To assign V/J genes and CDR3, sequences were annotated against IMGT germline references using PyIR, a Python wrapper for IgBLAST v1.9. Any read was removed if the V/J assignment was weak (E-value above 1e-6), the CDR3 was missing, or the read contained stop codons, out-of-frame junctions, or ambiguous translated residues. V3J clonotypes were defined as sequences sharing an identical inferred V gene, J gene, and CDR3 amino acid sequence. Percentage overlap between repertoires was computed as shared unique clonotypes divided by the size of the smaller repertoire. Richness of each repertoire was evaluated using RTK rarefaction, the Chao1 estimator, and Recon v2.1 estimates of unobserved clonotypes. For all TCRbeta clonotypes obtained by the gDNA method from a few donors, generation probabilities were computed with OLGA. TCRdb stores this immuneACCESS table with in-frame sequences only. Part of the clones is absent; in the studies checked, under half of the shortfall reflects unresolved V genes, and no reason is known for the rest. That table furnishes V, J and clone size, whereas the DNA furnished D and trimming. In all, the sample holds roughly 2,300,000 clones, and 80% to 95% of those were seen once. Of the sample, around 0.38% is held by the ten largest clones.

Of note for this clone: Its antigen remains undetermined. No base quality information exists; no much larger clone differs at one position.

CDR1 is given as SNHLY and CDR2 as FYNNEI, both from the germline V gene. Trimming costs V 8 bases and J 0 bases, and their ends lie 11 bases apart. From the cysteine through the phenylalanine, the CDR3 covers 14 amino acids. Of all the DNA, just the CDR3 is kept, 42 bases in frame from base 1. The TCR was taken from a man between 18 and 29 years old in good health. Some clones in this sample may be carry-over from other donors' samples. The V gene is TRBV2 and the J gene is TRBJ1-5, and TRBD1 may be the D gene, going by 6 matching bases. The sequenced material came from naive CD4+ T cells from PBMCs. What this sample's cell subset or site label stands for: CD45RA+ positively selected. Here is the DNA: TGTGCCAGCCAGGACAGTCTTAGCAATCAGCCCCAGCATTTT. It is translated as CASQDSLSNQPQHF.